Here is one T cell receptor (beta chain) with its context. Its antigen is as yet unknown. This entry belongs to a study of beta chain features in type 1 diabetes. Whole-study results and caveats: Whether TCRB rearrangement is influenced by HLA type went unresolved here. In all four CD4+ subsets, TCRB CDR3 length was significantly, moderately reduced in type 1 diabetes.

Since all of the isolated RNA was reverse transcribed, expressed TCRB transcripts were what got sequenced. Naive, central memory and regulatory T cell samples came to a mean of around 3.5 million reads. Sequencing was performed with immunoSEQ multiplex PCR; in TCRdb, only in-frame clones are kept and a portion is missing. Here the sample spans 600,000 to 700,000 clones, around 12% being singletons. Researchers reported sorting CD4+ naive, central memory, regulatory and stem cell-like memory cells via CD45RO/CCR7/CD25/CD127/CD95/CD27. This CDR3 comprises 16 residues. The V end was cut by 5 bases, the J end by 4 bases, with 20 bases between. Germline-derived CDR1 and CDR2 are PRHDT and FYEKMQ (reference sequence).

The receptor was isolated from a man younger than 45 with type 1 diabetes. The sequencing input was naive CD4+ T cells from blood. The chain combines TRBV13 with TRBJ1-1, with D hard to call. CDR3 sequence (DNA): TGTGCCAGCAGCCATACCATTAGGACGGGGAGCACTGAAGCTTTCTTT. This gives the protein CASSHTIRTGSTEAFF.